Shown below are 23 T cell receptor beta chains from a single sample sequenced in a study of CD8+CD57+ T cells in acquired aplastic anemia. Flow cytometry had shown expanded CD8+CD57+ cells in the patients chosen for sequencing. The TCR beta profiling, which covered VDJ combination and CDR3 sequence, was carried out using genomic DNA as the template. TCRdb recomputed calls from the reads with MiXCR, one row per CDR3 protein. The sample lists 55,000 to 60,000 distinct CDR3 sequences, approximately 50% occurring once. The sample taken for sequencing was sorted CD4+, CD8+, or CD8+CD57+ T cells (not recorded which) from PBMCs. Receptor source: a human donor with aplastic anemia.

This clonotype was seen ten or more times. The chain couples TRBV28 to TRBJ1-1; no firm D call. There are 13 residues in the CDR3. Germline V CDR1 and CDR2: MDHEN, SYDVKM. Trimming left V 5 bases short and J 4 bases short, with 11 bases between. CDR3 in amino acids: CASSATTSTEAFF. The CDR3, as DNA: TGTGCCAGCAGTGCGACGACGAGCACTGAAGCTTTCTTT. The complete variable domain, with remaining parts taken from reference TRBV28 and TRBJ1-1, reads DVKVTQSSRYLVKRTGEKVFLECVQDMDHENMFWYRQDPGLGLRLIYFSYDVKMKEKGDIPEGYSVSREKKERFSLILESASTNQTSMYLCASSATTSTEAFFGQGTRLTVV.

This clonotype has only a few counts. The J gene is TRBJ2-3, the V gene TRBV5-4; 9 bases line up with TRBD2. CDR1 and CDR2 (germline): SGHNT, YYREEE (reference sequence). CDR3 length: 17 amino acids. V gave up 0 bases and J gave up 6 bases; unmatched junction bases: 11. CDR3: CASSLAGGAGGRDTQYF. In DNA form, the CDR3 reads TGTGCCAGCAGCTTGGCCGGGGGAGCGGGGGGAAGGGATACGCAGTATTTT.

The sample holds a few counts of this clonotype. The chain joins TRBV2 to TRBJ2-7; D could derive from TRBD1 or TRBD2 (5 bases each). Trimming took 8 bases from V and 5 from J, leaving 13 bases between them. The germline V gene encodes CDR1 SNHLY and CDR2 FYNNEI. The CDR3 spans 12 residues. The CDR3 DNA reads as TGTGCCAGCGAGGGGACCGCCGACGAGCAGTACTTC. Residues: CASEGTADEQYF.

This clonotype appeared many times. V is TRBV3-1 and J is TRBJ2-1; D gene unclear. The CDR3 covers 15 residues. Germline V CDR1 and CDR2: LGHDT, YNNKEL (reference sequence). V was trimmed by 0 bases and J by 4 bases, leaving 10 bases between them. In nucleotides, the CDR3 is TGTGCCAGCAGCCAAGATCTGGGCAGTTACAATGAGCAGTTCTTC. Protein: CASSQDLGSYNEQFF.

J is TRBJ1-2 and V is TRBV2; D is uncertain. This CDR3 has 13 residues. The V end lost 5 bases, the J end lost 4 bases, and 11 bases lay between the germline ends. In germline, CDR1 is SNHLY, CDR2 FYNNEI. CDR3 sequence reads: CASSLRTGYGYTF. Written as DNA, the CDR3 is TGTGCCAGCAGTCTTCGGACGGGCTATGGCTACACCTTC.

The gene calls are TRBV15 and TRBJ1-1; no definite D call. CDR1 LNHNV and CDR2 YYDKDF come from the germline V gene (reference sequence). There are 17 residues in the CDR3. Trimming cost V 0 bases and J 6 bases, with 20 bases left between them. This chain's CDR3 is CATSRDLVGSAGAEAFF. The CDR3 DNA reads as TGTGCCACCAGCAGAGATCTAGTGGGGTCTGCGGGAGCTGAAGCTTTCTTT.

The chain links TRBV29-1 to TRBJ2-1, with D perhaps matching TRBD1 or TRBD2 (5 bases each). CDR3 length equals 12 residues. Trimming left V 3 bases short and J 6 bases short, with 9 bases between. Per germline, CDR1 SQVTM and CDR2 ANQGSEA. The CDR3 DNA sequence: TGCAGCGTTGAGCCAGGGAGCAATGAGCAGTTCTTC. It is translated as CSVEPGSNEQFF.

V usage is TRBV7-8 and J usage is TRBJ2-7; D uncertain. V lost 5 bases to trimming and J lost 0 bases, with 8 bases between them. This CDR3 is built from 13 residues. CDR1 is SGHVS, CDR2 FQNEAQ, per germline. The CDR3 DNA reads TGTGCCAGCAGCCCCCCAGGCTCCTACGAGCAGTACTTC. Translation: CASSPPGSYEQYF. Variable domain in full (rest from reference TRBV7-8 and TRBJ2-7): GAGVSQSPRYKVAKRGQDVALRCDPISGHVSLFWYQQALGQGPEFLTYFQNEAQLDKSGLPSDRFFAERPEGSVSTLKIQRTQQEDSAVYLCASSPPGSYEQYFGPGTRLTVT.

The chain is built from TRBV6-1 and TRBJ2-2; TRBD1 aligns across 7 bases. CDR1 is MNHNS, CDR2 SASEGT, per germline. Trimming removed 7 bases from V and 5 bases from J; junction bases left unmatched: 7. This CDR3 has 14 residues. CDR3 coding DNA: TGTGCCAGCACTGGGGACAGATCGACCGGGGAGCTGTTTTTT. It translates to CASTGDRSTGELFF.

The V call is TRBV11-2, the J call TRBJ2-3; 10 bases are a match to TRBD2. The germline CDR1 and CDR2 sequences are SGHAT and FQNNGV. CDR3 size: 17 residues. V dropped 3 bases and J dropped 3; count of bases not matched to a gene: 9. In DNA form, the CDR3 reads TGTGCCAGCAGCTTTCCTTCTAGCGGGGGTCGAACAGATACGCAGTATTTT. Amino acid sequence: CASSFPSSGGRTDTQYF. The variable domain in full, with the rest retrieved from reference TRBV11-2 and TRBJ2-3, is EAGVAQSPRYKIIEKRQSVAFWCNPISGHATLYWYQQILGQGPKLLIQFQNNGVVDDSQLPKDRFSAERLKGVDSTLKIQPAKLEDSAVYLCASSFPSSGGRTDTQYFGPGTRLTVL.

The V and J genes are TRBV10-2 and TRBJ2-1; TRBD2 matches at 10 bases. The germline gives CDR1 WSHSY, CDR2 SAAADI. This CDR3 is 14 amino acids long. V lost 7 bases to trimming and J lost 5 bases; unmatched junction nucleotides: 5. Here the CDR3 reads CASNSGGRNNEQFF. The DNA for the CDR3 is TGCGCCAGCAATAGCGGGGGGCGCAACAATGAGCAGTTCTTC.

This clonotype has more than one count but fewer than ten. The V gene is TRBV25-1, the J gene TRBJ2-1; TRBD2 matches 12 bases. The CDR3 is 17 amino acids. CDR1 MGHDK and CDR2 SYGVNS come from the germline V gene. J was trimmed by 10 bases and V by 1 base; bases with no gene match: 11. The CDR3 protein is CASSELGLAGGSYEQFF. The DNA for the CDR3 is TGTGCCAGCAGTGAATTAGGTCTAGCGGGGGGGTCCTACGAGCAGTTCTTC.

There are many counts of this clonotype. The chain combines TRBV12-3 or TRBV12-4 with TRBJ1-2, with TRBD1 as a possible D gene (5 bases). The CDR3 totals 17 residues. Trimming stripped 3 bases from V and 0 bases from J, with 17 bases between. CDR3 bases: TGTGCCAGCAGTTTCTATCTTATGACAGACTCTAACTATGGCTACACCTTC. Its translation: CASSFYLMTDSNYGYTF.

At least ten counts were recorded for this clonotype. The genes are TRBV7-6 and TRBJ1-4; possible D gene TRBD1, 6 bases. Germline loops: CDR1 SGHVS, CDR2 FNYEAQ. Trimming removed 0 bases at V and 7 bases at J, with 12 bases between. The CDR3 extends over 15 amino acids. The CDR3: CASSLAGGAGEKLFF. CDR3 nucleotides: TGTGCCAGCAGCTTAGCGGGGGGCGCTGGTGAAAAACTGTTTTTT.

This clonotype was seen repeatedly, ten times or more. The V gene is TRBV27, the J gene TRBJ2-5; 9 bases agree with TRBD1. This CDR3 comprises 15 residues. J was trimmed by 5 bases and V by 4 bases; bases with no gene match: 8. Looked up from germline, CDR1 is MNHEY and CDR2 is SMNVEV (reference sequence). The CDR3 DNA reads as TGTGCCAGCAGTTCCGGGACAGGGTTGAGGGAGACCCAGTACTTC. Its protein is CASSSGTGLRETQYF.

This clonotype was observed at least ten times. This chain connects TRBV2 to TRBJ1-1, with a tentative D call TRBD1 (5 bases). CDR3 size: 13 residues. Trimming pared 10 bases from V and 3 bases from J, leaving 15 bases between. Looked up from germline, CDR1 is SNHLY and CDR2 is FYNNEI. CDR3 amino acids: CATSQGSDTEAFF. The DNA for the CDR3 is TGTGCCACCTCCCAGGGATCGGACACTGAAGCTTTCTTT.

In its sample, this clonotype was seen a few times. V is TRBV5-1 and J is TRBJ2-3; 12 nucleotides agree with TRBD2. V was pared by 5 bases and J by 2 bases, with 15 bases of the junction left unmatched. CDR3 size: 19 residues. From germline, CDR1 is SGHRS and CDR2 YFSETQ. CDR3 amino acids: CASRRRVLAGGQVTDTQYF. Written as DNA, the CDR3 is TGCGCCAGCAGGCGGAGGGTACTAGCGGGGGGACAGGTCACAGATACGCAGTATTTT.

V gene TRBV15 combines with J gene TRBJ1-2, with TRBD1 matching over 10 bases. J gave up 8 bases and V 4 bases, and 4 bases lay outside the gene matches. The germline V gene encodes CDR1 LNHNV and CDR2 YYDKDF (reference sequence). This CDR3 contains 13 residues. The CDR3 DNA sequence: TGTGCCACCAGCACTGGACAGGGGGAGGGCTACACCTTC. Translated: CATSTGQGEGYTF.

The chain combines TRBV7-2 with TRBJ2-7; D unresolved. Germline loops: CDR1 SGHTA, CDR2 FQGNSA. Trimming took 2 bases from V and 3 from J, leaving 2 bases between them. The CDR3 runs 11 residues. The CDR3 sequence: CASSLNYEQYF. DNA for the CDR3: TGTGCCAGCAGCTTAAACTACGAGCAGTACTTC.

In its sample, this clonotype was seen many times. This chain connects TRBV5-1 to TRBJ2-5, with TRBD2 matching 10 bases. After removal of 4 bases from V and 1 base from J, the junction contained 4 bases not matched to a gene. There are 15 residues in the CDR3. The germline V gene has CDR1 SGHRS and CDR2 YFSETQ. The CDR3 DNA reads TGCGCCAGCAGCCAAAGCGGGGGGGCCCAAGAGACCCAGTACTTC. This codes for CASSQSGGAQETQYF. Full variable domain (outside the CDR3, taken from reference TRBV5-1 and TRBJ2-5): KAGVTQTPRYLIKTRGQQVTLSCSPISGHRSVSWYQQTPGQGLQFLFEYFSETQRNKGNFPGRFSGRQFSNSRSEMNVSTLELGDSALYLCASSQSGGAQETQYFGPGTRLLVL.

This clonotype was seen ten or more times. V usage is TRBV12-3 or TRBV12-4 and J usage is TRBJ1-2; the match to TRBD1 covers 7 bases. V gave up 5 bases and J gave up 10 bases; unmatched junction bases: 4. This CDR3 region has 11 residues. CDR3 amino acids: CASSPGTDYTF. The CDR3 region has the DNA TGTGCCAGCAGTCCCGGGACAGACTACACCTTC.

This clonotype was counted only a few times. This chain joins TRBV20-1 and TRBJ2-7, with 10 bases identical to TRBD1. V shed 1 base and J 2 bases; nucleotides not matched to a gene: 8. CDR1 is DFQATT and CDR2 is SNEGSKA in the germline V gene (reference sequence). The CDR3 sequence is 16 residues long. CDR3 in amino acids: CSARVGGQGIAYEQYF. The DNA for the CDR3 is TGCAGTGCTAGAGTGGGGGGACAGGGGATTGCCTACGAGCAGTACTTC.

A word on this clonotype: This could be a read error, since a much larger clone is one nucleotide away. This chain connects TRBV28 to TRBJ1-5, with 7 bases that match TRBD1. Germline V lookup: CDR1 MDHEN, CDR2 SYDVKM. V gave up 8 bases and J gave up 4 bases; unmatched junction bases: 11. This CDR3 contains 15 residues. CDR3 coding DNA: TGTGCCAGCGGTCCACCGGGACAGACGAATCAGCCCCAGCATTTT. Translating gives CASGPPGQTNQPQHF.